Listed here are 10 T cell receptor beta chains from one sample, sequenced in a study of shared clonotypes between healthy human individuals (dated by TCRdb to about 2020). Library method: the immunoSEQ multiplex PCR assay. TCRdb took over this immuneACCESS table, retaining in-frame rearrangements with V and J assigned. Such tables are incomplete; in checked studies, under half of the missing clones stem from an unresolved V gene, and the remainder is unexplained. The sample data list some 2,500,000 clones, and 80% to 95% of these were observed just once. The top ten clones comprise approximately 0.39% of the sample. The sequenced material came from naive CD4+ T cells from PBMCs. The cell subset or site label on this specimen signifies: CD45RA+ positively selected. These TCRs come from a man in his late teens or twenties in good health. Some clones in this sample may be carry-over from other donors' samples.

This chain links TRBV4-1 with TRBJ1-1; D is unresolved. This CDR3 comprises 15 residues. The V and J ends lost 2 bases and 4 bases respectively, with 14 bases between them. CDR1 and CDR2 from the germline V gene are MGHRA and YSYEKL. CDR3 sequence reads: CASSQPTTGFTEAFF. The CDR3 DNA follows: TGCGCCAGCAGCCAACCAACAACGGGATTCACTGAAGCTTTCTTT.

The sample holds a few counts of this clone. The V gene is TRBV29-1, the J gene TRBJ1-1; no definite D call. V lost 1 base and J 0 bases, leaving 9 bases between the germline ends. Germline values: CDR1 SQVTM, CDR2 ANQGSEA. The CDR3 contains 14 residues. The CDR3 sequence: CSVEVAGMNTEAFF. The CDR3 nucleotides are TGCAGCGTTGAAGTTGCGGGGATGAACACTGAAGCTTTCTTT.

V usage is TRBV6-4 and J usage is TRBJ2-1, with 14 bases aligning to TRBD2. The V and J ends lost 6 bases and 7 bases, in that order; junction bases with no gene match: 5. The CDR3 spans 15 residues. The germline V gene has CDR1 MRHNA and CDR2 SNTAGT. CDR3 sequence reads: CASRVGTSGSNEQFF. DNA of the CDR3: TGTGCCAGCAGAGTCGGGACTAGCGGGAGTAATGAGCAGTTCTTC.

The V and J genes are TRBV7-6 and TRBJ1-3; 8 bases are shared with TRBD1. The CDR3 consists of 16 residues. V gave up 5 bases and J gave up 2 bases; unmatched junction bases: 8. Germline CDR1 and CDR2: SGHVS and FNYEAQ. CDR3 region: CASSGTGGYPGNTIYF. The CDR3 DNA reads TGTGCCAGCAGCGGTACAGGGGGGTATCCTGGAAACACCATATATTTT.

Of note for this clone: Distinct nucleotide sequences in the sample also encode this CDR3. The chain employs TRBV5-6 and TRBJ2-2; D uncertain. Germline V gene sequence: CDR1 SGHDT, CDR2 YYEEEE. The V end was cut by 0 bases, the J end by 1 base, with 4 bases between. There are 14 residues in the CDR3. CDR3 loop: CASSLVGNTGELFF. The CDR3 region has the DNA TGTGCCAGCAGCTTGGTTGGGAACACCGGGGAGCTGTTTTTT.

The chain combines TRBV13 with TRBJ2-5, with D unclear. The length of the CDR3 is 14 residues. V shed 2 bases and J shed 5 bases, with 12 bases lying between them. Germline V gene data show CDR1 as PRHDT and CDR2 as FYEKMQ (reference sequence). The CDR3 sequence is CASSLFTAAETQYF. The CDR3 DNA reads as TGTGCCAGCAGCTTATTTACCGCGGCCGAGACCCAGTACTTC.

The chain has TRBV28 and TRBJ1-4; D not certain. The ends were cut back, 6 bases at V and 4 bases at J, with 15 bases in the middle. Germline V gene data show CDR1 as MDHEN and CDR2 as SYDVKM. This CDR3 comprises 15 residues. CDR3 nucleotides: TGTGCCAGCAGCTCGGGAGGTCATCTTAATGAAAAACTGTTTTTT. The encoded protein is CASSSGGHLNEKLFF. Supplemented by reference TRBV28 and TRBJ1-4, the full variable domain reads DVKVTQSSRYLVKRTGEKVFLECVQDMDHENMFWYRQDPGLGLRLIYFSYDVKMKEKGDIPEGYSVSREKKERFSLILESASTNQTSMYLCASSSGGHLNEKLFFGSGTQLSVL.

V is TRBV5-4 and J is TRBJ2-1, with D uncertain. Deletions cut 4 bases from V and 4 bases from J, with 12 bases between. The V gene's germline CDR1 is SGHNT and CDR2 YYREEE (reference sequence). The length of the CDR3 is 14 residues. Here the CDR3 DNA reads TGTGCCAGCAGCAGCTATTCTAGGTACAATGAGCAGTTCTTC. It yields the protein CASSSYSRYNEQFF.

This clone occurred once. V and J are TRBV4-1 and TRBJ1-4; no firm D call. The CDR3 loop spans 15 amino acids. Deletions cut 4 bases from V and 5 bases from J, with 14 bases between. The V gene's germline CDR1 is MGHRA and CDR2 YSYEKL. This CDR3 is CASSPFGFLNEKLFF. CDR3 sequence (DNA): TGCGCCAGCAGCCCATTCGGGTTCTTGAATGAAAAACTGTTTTTT.

The V gene is TRBV4-1, the J gene TRBJ1-3; D is undetermined. Between the trimmed V and J ends, which lost 0 bases and 2 bases, there was a span of 8 bases. The CDR3 runs 15 residues. The V gene's germline CDR1 is MGHRA and CDR2 YSYEKL. CDR3 sequence reads: CASSQDTMAGNTIYF. CDR3 sequence (DNA): TGCGCCAGCAGCCAAGATACTATGGCTGGAAACACCATATATTTT.